The 30 T cell receptor beta chains below were found in one sample sequenced in a study of blood T cell repertoires in COVID-19 (dated by TCRdb to between 2020 and 2021). The library was built by means of the immunoSEQ multiplex PCR assay. The source is immuneACCESS, and TCRdb retained only in-frame sequences with V and J called. Part of the clones is not carried over; for the studies checked, unresolved V genes explain less than half of this, and the remainder is unexplained. The sample records 250,000 to 300,000 clones, 75% to 90% of which are singletons. Of the sample, under 2.5% is held by the ten largest clones. Source material: peripheral blood. Receptor source: a young man with active or convalescent COVID-19.

This rearrangement joins TRBV4-2 to TRBJ1-2; 8 bases line up with TRBD1. The CDR3 is 16 residues long. V was pared by 1 base and J by 8 bases, with 12 bases of the junction left unmatched. The germline V gene has CDR1 LGHNA and CDR2 YNFKEQ. The CDR3 spells CASSQALAQTGEGYTF. As DNA, the CDR3 is TGTGCCAGCAGCCAAGCTTTAGCTCAGACAGGGGAAGGCTACACCTTC.

The CDR3 sequence is CASSLPGQGRNEQFF. The CDR3 nucleotides are TGCGCCAGCAGCTTGCCGGGACAGGGGAGAAATGAGCAGTTCTTC. This chain uses TRBV5-1 with TRBJ2-1; 10 bases align to TRBD1. The junction had 5 bases not matched to a gene; V was cut back by 1 base and J by 7 bases. CDR1 SGHRS and CDR2 YFSETQ come from the germline V gene. The CDR3 is 15 residues long. The full variable domain, with the rest looked up from reference TRBV5-1 and TRBJ2-1, is KAGVTQTPRYLIKTRGQQVTLSCSPISGHRSVSWYQQTPGQGLQFLFEYFSETQRNKGNFPGRFSGRQFSNSRSEMNVSTLELGDSALYLCASSLPGQGRNEQFFGPGTRLTVL.

Written as DNA, the CDR3 is TGTGCCAGCAGCTTAGGACAGGGGATGGCCTACGAGCAGTACTTC. Amino acids: CASSLGQGMAYEQYF. This chain links TRBV11-2 with TRBJ2-7, with 8 bases identical to TRBD1. The CDR3 runs 15 residues. The germline gives CDR1 SGHAT, CDR2 FQNNGV. V lost 1 base, J lost 2 bases, and 4 bases stayed unmatched.

The chain has TRBV11-3 and TRBJ1-5; D unclear. CDR1 is SGHNT, CDR2 YENEEA, per germline. V was pared by 7 bases and J by 6 bases, with 16 bases between. The CDR3 length is 14 residues. CDR3 residues: CASTIHTGSQPQHF. Here the CDR3 DNA reads TGTGCCAGCACCATTCACACGGGAAGTCAGCCCCAGCATTTT.

J is TRBJ2-5 and V is TRBV30; the match to TRBD1 covers 7 bases. J was trimmed by 5 bases and V by 3 bases; bases with no gene match: 15. Germline values: CDR1 GTSNPN, CDR2 SVGIG (reference sequence). The CDR3 is 16 residues long. CDR3: CAWSSHNRGLEETQYF. The CDR3 DNA reads TGTGCCTGGAGCTCTCATAACAGGGGATTAGAGGAGACCCAGTACTTC. Drawing the rest from reference TRBV30 and TRBJ2-5, the complete variable domain is SQTIHQWPATLVQPVGSPLSLECTVEGTSNPNLYWYRQAAGRGLQLLFYSVGIGQISSEVPQNLSASRPQDRQFILSSKKLLLSDSGFYLCAWSSHNRGLEETQYFGPGTRLLVL.

This clone has just a few counts. This chain connects TRBV5-1 to TRBJ1-1; D remains unclear. The CDR3 runs to 13 residues. Trimming shortened V by 7 bases and J by 0 bases, and 10 bases separated the two germline ends. The germline CDR1 and CDR2 sequences are SGHRS and YFSETQ. CDR3 amino acids: CASARQMNTEAFF. The CDR3, as DNA: TGCGCCAGCGCGCGGCAAATGAACACTGAAGCTTTCTTT.

The V gene is TRBV7-9, the J gene TRBJ1-1; 9 bases agree with TRBD1. The V and J ends lost 4 bases and 4 bases, in that order; junction bases with no gene match: 7. This CDR3 has 15 residues. Germline V CDR1 and CDR2: SEHNR, FQNEAQ (reference sequence). CDR3 residues: CASSSGLTGGTEAFF. Here the CDR3 DNA reads TGTGCCAGCAGCTCGGGGTTGACAGGGGGCACTGAAGCTTTCTTT.

This chain uses TRBV4-2 with TRBJ1-6, with D unresolved. The ends were cut back, 3 bases at V and 5 bases at J, with 8 bases in the middle. This CDR3 spans 14 amino acids. CDR1 and CDR2 (germline): LGHNA, YNFKEQ. This CDR3 is CASSHGLHNSPLHF. DNA of the CDR3: TGTGCCAGCAGCCACGGACTGCATAATTCACCCCTCCACTTT.

This sequence joins TRBV27 and TRBJ1-2; 9 bases match TRBD1. Trimming removed 0 bases from V and 3 bases from J; junction bases left unmatched: 2. Germline V gives CDR1 MNHEY, CDR2 SMNVEV (reference sequence). This CDR3 region has 15 residues. The CDR3 here is CASSLSGQGYYGYTF. The CDR3 nucleotides read TGTGCCAGCAGTTTATCGGGACAGGGTTACTATGGCTACACCTTC.

The chain links TRBV27 to TRBJ2-7, with 9 bases identical to TRBD1. Germline trimming cut 10 bases from V and 4 bases from J; bases unmatched to any gene: 8. The germline gives CDR1 MNHEY, CDR2 SMNVEV (reference sequence). This CDR3 is built from 13 residues. CDR3 DNA: TGTGCCACCAGGACAGGGGTTGGTTACGAGCAGTACTTC. It yields the protein CATRTGVGYEQYF.

This clone was recorded a few times. The V call is TRBV3-1 (or the pseudogene TRBV3-2), the J call TRBJ2-2, with unresolved D. Trimming took off 0 bases at V and 4 bases at J, with 9 bases between the two ends. The CDR3 is made up of 15 amino acids. Germline V gene lookup returns CDR1 LGHDT and CDR2 YNNKEL (reference sequence). CDR3 in DNA: TGTGCCAGCAGCCAAGATTTTAGTTTCACCGGGGAGCTGTTTTTT. This encodes CASSQDFSFTGELFF.

This rearrangement joins TRBV11-2 to TRBJ2-1, with 7 nucleotides matching TRBD1. This CDR3 region has 14 residues. Germline CDR1 is SGHAT and CDR2 is FQNNGV. V lost 6 bases and J lost 13; bases outside the gene matches: 15. This chain's CDR3 is CASRIGTAGYLQFF. The CDR3 DNA reads TGTGCCAGCAGAATCGGGACAGCAGGATATCTTCAGTTCTTC.

The chain is built from TRBV2 and TRBJ1-1, with 8 nucleotides matching TRBD1. Per germline, CDR1 SNHLY and CDR2 FYNNEI. The CDR3 loop spans 14 amino acids. V lost 0 bases, J lost 5 bases, and 2 bases stayed unmatched. The CDR3 protein is CASSEAGDRTEAFF. The CDR3 DNA reads as TGTGCCAGCAGTGAAGCCGGGGACAGGACTGAAGCTTTCTTT.

In this sample, this clone turned up a few times. This chain joins TRBV6-5 and TRBJ1-2, with D possibly TRBD1 on 6 matching bases. CDR1 and CDR2 (germline): MNHEY, SVGAGI. The CDR3 totals 12 residues. V lost 6 bases and J 4 bases, leaving 9 bases between the germline ends. The DNA of the CDR3 is TGTGCCAGCAGGGACAGAACCTATGGCTACACCTTC. It is translated as CASRDRTYGYTF.

This clone was counted at least ten times. The chain joins TRBV13 to TRBJ2-1; 9 nucleotides line up with TRBD2. V lost 3 bases to trimming and J lost 3 bases; unmatched junction nucleotides: 6. Germline values: CDR1 PRHDT, CDR2 FYEKMQ (reference sequence). The CDR3 sequence is 16 residues long. The CDR3 DNA is TGTGCCAGCAGCTTTGACGCTAGCGGGGTCTACAATGAGCAGTTCTTC. As protein: CASSFDASGVYNEQFF.

This sequence joins TRBV30 and TRBJ2-7; D unresolved. Germline loops: CDR1 GTSNPN, CDR2 SVGIG (reference sequence). Trimming removed 5 bases at V and 2 bases at J, with 10 bases between. This CDR3 region has 12 residues. CDR3 residues: CAWRRSTYEQYF. In nucleotides, the CDR3 is TGTGCCTGGCGGCGGAGCACCTACGAGCAGTACTTC.

The rearrangement uses TRBV4-1 and TRBJ1-5; the D gene is possibly TRBD1 (6 bases). This CDR3 has 17 residues. Looked up from germline, CDR1 is MGHRA and CDR2 is YSYEKL. V lost 3 bases and J 2 bases, leaving 17 bases between the germline ends. CDR3 coding DNA: TGCGCCAGCAGCCAGGCAGGGGTGACAGAGGGCAATCAGCCCCAGCATTTT. It codes for CASSQAGVTEGNQPQHF.

This clone occurred a few times. This rearrangement joins TRBV4-1 to TRBJ1-5; TRBD1 matches 10 bases. The CDR3 contains 14 residues. Germline lookup yields CDR1 MGHRA and CDR2 YSYEKL. Trimming took 3 bases from V and 6 from J; bases not matched to a gene: 2. CDR3 DNA sequence: TGCGCCAGCAGCCACGGACAGGGGGGTCAGCCCCAGCATTTT. Protein: CASSHGQGGQPQHF.

This chain links TRBV19 with TRBJ2-5; tentative D call: TRBD2 (7 bases). The CDR3 spans 13 residues. Trimming removed 8 bases from V and 5 bases from J, with 15 bases in between. CDR1 and CDR2 (germline): LNHDA, SQIVND (reference sequence). The CDR3 sequence: CASSSGGYETQYF. The CDR3 bases are TGTGCCAGTTCCTCGGGGGGCTACGAGACCCAGTACTTC.

This clone was recorded only once. The chain combines TRBV25-1 with TRBJ1-1; a possible D gene is TRBD1 (5 bases). Trimming took 7 bases from V and 1 from J, leaving 16 bases between them. The CDR3 totals 15 residues. Looked up from germline, CDR1 is MGHDK and CDR2 is SYGVNS. CDR3 in DNA: TGTGCCAGCATGGCGTTGACAGACAGGAACACTGAAGCTTTCTTT. The encoded protein is CASMALTDRNTEAFF.

The chain uses TRBV14 and TRBJ2-5, with D perhaps TRBD1 (6 bases). CDR1 and CDR2 from the germline V gene are SGHDN and FVKESK. V lost 6 bases and J 0 bases, leaving 11 bases between the germline ends. The CDR3 totals 14 residues. CDR3 bases: TGTGCCAGCAGTCGCGACAGGTACCAAGAGACCCAGTACTTC. Encoded protein: CASSRDRYQETQYF.

This clone appeared a few times. This chain uses TRBV4-3 with TRBJ1-5; the D is unclear. The germline V gene has CDR1 LGHNA and CDR2 YSLEER. Trimming cost V 0 bases and J 4 bases, with 13 bases left between them. The CDR3 covers 16 residues. The CDR3 nucleotides read TGCGCCAGCAGCCAAGATCTGGGCACGGTAAATCAGCCCCAGCATTTT. It yields the protein CASSQDLGTVNQPQHF.

The chain couples TRBV21-1 to TRBJ2-3; the table assigns TRBD2, which was not confirmed against the DNA. TRBV21-1 is annotated as a pseudogene. CDR3 length equals 17 residues. CDR3 residues: CASSKRSPGGRPDTQYF. For the CDR3, the DNA is TGTGCCAGCAGCAAAAGGTCGCCGGGGGGTCGCCCAGATACGCAGTATTTT.

The chain couples TRBV5-1 to TRBJ1-1, with TRBD1 matching over 7 bases. This CDR3 has 14 amino acids. From germline, CDR1 is SGHRS and CDR2 YFSETQ. V shed 4 bases, J shed 6 bases, and the junction held 9 bases outside the gene matches. The CDR3 coding sequence is TGCGCCAGCAGCCGACAGGGTGAGTCGTCTGAAGCTTTCTTT. It specifies CASSRQGESSEAFF.

The chain combines TRBV19 with TRBJ1-4, with TRBD1 as a possible D gene (5 bases). The CDR3 consists of 16 residues. The germline CDR1 and CDR2 sequences are LNHDA and SQIVND (reference sequence). The V end lost 3 bases, the J end lost 5 bases, and 16 bases lay between the germline ends. The CDR3 here is CASSIARGAGNEKLFF. CDR3 sequence (DNA): TGTGCCAGTAGTATCGCTAGGGGCGCCGGGAATGAAAAACTGTTTTTT.

The chain employs TRBV7-9 and TRBJ1-2; 7 nucleotides line up with TRBD1. Germline loops: CDR1 SEHNR, CDR2 FQNEAQ (reference sequence). This CDR3 has 16 residues. Unmatched junction bases numbered 8, after V lost 4 bases and J lost 0 bases. CDR3 region: CASSSSMGQSNYGYTF. The CDR3, as DNA: TGTGCCAGCAGCTCGAGTATGGGACAGTCTAACTATGGCTACACCTTC. Full variable domain (outside the CDR3, taken from reference TRBV7-9 and TRBJ1-2): DTGVSQNPRHKITKRGQNVTFRCDPISEHNRLYWYRQTLGQGPEFLTYFQNEAQLEKSRLLSDRFSAERPKGSFSTLEIQRTEQGDSAMYLCASSSSMGQSNYGYTFGSGTRLTVV.

This sequence joins TRBV7-9 and TRBJ2-3; D possibly corresponds to TRBD2 (5 bases). V lost 0 bases to trimming and J lost 4 bases, with 8 bases between them. The CDR3 consists of 14 residues. In germline, CDR1 is SEHNR, CDR2 FQNEAQ (reference sequence). CDR3 residues: CASSLALASDTQYF. The CDR3 region has the DNA TGTGCCAGCAGCTTAGCTCTAGCATCAGATACGCAGTATTTT. The complete variable domain, with remaining parts taken from reference TRBV7-9 and TRBJ2-3, reads DTGVSQNPRHKITKRGQNVTFRCDPISEHNRLYWYRQTLGQGPEFLTYFQNEAQLEKSRLLSDRFSAERPKGSFSTLEIQRTEQGDSAMYLCASSLALASDTQYFGPGTRLTVL.

Details on this clone: This same CDR3 is encoded by further DNA sequences in the sample. The chain links TRBV7-9 to TRBJ1-4, with 7 bases fitting TRBD1. Losses at the gene ends were 5 bases for V and 5 bases for J; bases not matched to a gene: 5. The CDR3 is 14 amino acids. The V gene's germline CDR1 is SEHNR and CDR2 FQNEAQ (reference sequence). The CDR3 DNA is TGTGCCAGCAGCCTTGGACAGGACAATGAAAAACTGTTTTTT. This codes for CASSLGQDNEKLFF.

This chain uses TRBV30 with TRBJ2-7; 10 bases match TRBD1. The CDR3 is 14 residues long. In germline, CDR1 is GTSNPN, CDR2 SVGIG (reference sequence). The V segment lost 2 bases and the J segment 7 bases; nucleotides outside the gene matches: 8. CDR3 nucleotide sequence: TGTGCCTGGAGTAGGACAGGGGGGTCTGAGGAGCAGTACTTC. Amino acid sequence: CAWSRTGGSEEQYF.

The chain has TRBV6-5 and TRBJ2-5; a possible D gene is TRBD1 (8 bases). The CDR3 covers 15 residues. Germline CDR1 reads MNHEY; CDR2 reads SVGAGI. V shed 6 bases and J shed 5 bases, with 19 bases lying between them. The CDR3 DNA reads TGTGCCAGCAGCTCCACAGGGGGGGAGTGGGAGACCCAGTACTTC. Protein sequence: CASSSTGGEWETQYF.